Listed here are 28 T cell receptor beta chains from one sample, sequenced in a study of regulatory T cells in long-lasting Graves disease. As to time point: newly diagnosed GD, antithyroid drugs for less than 3 months. With RNA extracted from PBMCs as input, the TCR library was made. Arm-PCR of CDR3 regions and iRepertoire HTBI primers were used to build TCR beta libraries. One entry per CDR3 protein, called by TCRdb with MiXCR from the multiplex PCR reads. The sample consists of a few hundred thousand distinct CDR3 sequences, roughly 17% of them appearing once. The same data also contributed to another study, on T cells in Graves' hyperthyroidism and ophthalmopathy.

The sample was peripheral blood mononuclear cells (PBMCs), taken at new diagnosis, from a patient treated with antithyroid drugs. The receptor source for this set is a woman between 18 and 30 years old with Graves disease.

This clonotype showed up many times. V is TRBV20-1 and J is TRBJ2-1, with D unclear. The germline V and J ends were trimmed by 4 bases and 7 bases, with 14 bases remaining between them. The CDR3 has 13 amino acids. The germline gives CDR1 DFQATT, CDR2 SNEGSKA (reference sequence). The CDR3 region has the DNA TGCAGTGCTACCGGTATTAGGAAAAATGAGCAGTTCTTC. Translation gives CSATGIRKNEQFF.

This clonotype occurred a few times. The CDR3 here is CASSDFENQPQHF. Here the CDR3 DNA reads TGTGCCAGCAGTGACTTCGAGAATCAGCCCCAGCATTTT. The chain combines TRBV6-1 with TRBJ1-5, with D unclear. V lost 3 bases and J lost 4, with 7 bases in between. Germline V gives CDR1 MNHNS, CDR2 SASEGT. The CDR3 totals 13 residues.

This clonotype appeared many times. This chain links TRBV11-2 with TRBJ2-3; 9 bases align to TRBD2. CDR1 is SGHAT, CDR2 FQNNGV, per germline. CDR3 length: 15 amino acids. The junction had 5 bases not matched to a gene; V was cut back by 2 bases and J by 5 bases. Here the CDR3 DNA reads TGTGCCAGCAGCTTAATGCGGGGGGGCCAAGATACGCAGTATTTT. Residues: CASSLMRGGQDTQYF.

This clonotype showed up many times. The V gene is TRBV12-3 or TRBV12-4, the J gene TRBJ2-5; the match to TRBD2 covers 10 bases. Losses at the gene ends were 5 bases for V and 7 bases for J; bases not matched to a gene: 10. The CDR3 covers 15 residues. CDR3 residues: CASSRTSGGARTQYF. The CDR3 nucleotides read TGTGCCAGCAGTCGGACAAGCGGGGGGGCCAGGACCCAGTACTTC.

This clonotype came up many times. The chain recombines TRBV29-1 with TRBJ2-5; 16 bases are shared with TRBD2. Per germline, CDR1 SQVTM and CDR2 ANQGSEA. The CDR3 runs 17 residues. The junction had 9 bases not matched to a gene; V was cut back by 6 bases and J by 2 bases. Here the CDR3 DNA reads TGCAGCGTGGGACTAGCGGGGGGGGATTGGCTACAAGAGACCCAGTACTTC. Protein product: CSVGLAGGDWLQETQYF.

The genes are TRBV11-2 and TRBJ2-7, with TRBD1 matching over 7 bases. CDR1 SGHAT and CDR2 FQNNGV come from the germline V gene. Losses at the gene ends were 6 bases for V and 3 bases for J; bases not matched to a gene: 5. This CDR3 comprises 13 residues. CDR3 in DNA: TGTGCCAGCAGTTCCGGGACAGACTACGAGCAGTACTTC. Amino acid sequence: CASSSGTDYEQYF.

This clonotype was detected many times. CDR3 sequence: CASRERDGWTPDEQFF. The CDR3 DNA reads as TGTGCCAGCAGAGAGCGGGATGGATGGACACCCGATGAGCAGTTCTTC. The chain links TRBV2 to TRBJ2-1, with TRBD2 matching over 7 bases. J lost 8 bases, V lost 6 bases, and 16 bases had no gene match. The CDR3 runs 16 residues. Germline values: CDR1 SNHLY, CDR2 FYNNEI.

As to this clonotype: A read error likely explains this, since a far larger clone differs by one base. For the CDR3, the DNA is TGTGCCAGCAGCTCGGGACTAGCGGGGACCAATGAGCAGTTCTTC. It specifies CASSSGLAGTNEQFF. This chain connects TRBV11-2 to TRBJ2-1; TRBD2 matches 13 bases. Per germline, CDR1 SGHAT and CDR2 FQNNGV. J gave up 6 bases and V 4 bases, and 3 bases lay outside the gene matches. This CDR3 has 15 residues. Looking up the rest from reference TRBV11-2 and TRBJ2-1 gives the full variable domain: EAGVAQSPRYKIIEKRQSVAFWCNPISGHATLYWYQQILGQGPKLLIQFQNNGVVDDSQLPKDRFSAERLKGVDSTLKIQPAKLEDSAVYLCASSSGLAGTNEQFFGPGTRLTVL.

This rearrangement joins TRBV19 to TRBJ1-1, with D uncertain. The CDR3 runs 13 residues. V lost 3 bases and J 4 bases, leaving 9 bases between the germline ends. Per the germline V gene, CDR1 is LNHDA and CDR2 is SQIVND (reference sequence). CDR3 coding DNA: TGTGCCAGTAGTATTTTTCGGGGCACTGAAGCTTTCTTT. Protein product: CASSIFRGTEAFF. The full variable domain, rest sourced from reference TRBV19 and TRBJ1-1, is DGGITQSPKYLFRKEGQNVTLSCEQNLNHDAMYWYRQDPGQGLRLIYYSQIVNDFQKGDIAEGYSVSREKKESFPLTVTSAQKNPTAFYLCASSIFRGTEAFFGQGTRLTVV.

This chain uses TRBV6-1 with TRBJ2-2; D gene unclear. The CDR3 has 15 amino acids. Germline assignment: CDR1 MNHNS and CDR2 SASEGT. Trimming took off 5 bases at V and 4 bases at J, with 14 bases between the two ends. The CDR3 is CASSRKLGSTGELFF. CDR3 DNA: TGTGCCAGCAGTCGCAAATTGGGGTCCACCGGGGAGCTGTTTTTT.

With regard to this clonotype: Given a much more abundant clone one base away, this may be a read error. The chain joins TRBV6-9 to TRBJ1-2, with D possibly being TRBD1 (6 bases). The germline CDR1 and CDR2 sequences are MNHGY and SVAAGI. This CDR3 is built from 16 residues. This CDR3 reads CACSYKGGGRNYGYTF. The CDR3 region has the DNA TGTGCCTGCAGTTACAAAGGAGGGGGGAGAAATTATGGCTACACCTTC.

This clonotype was detected many times. The rearrangement links TRBV12-3 or TRBV12-4 to TRBJ1-5, with TRBD1 identical over 7 bases. V shed 6 bases and J 5 bases; nucleotides not matched to a gene: 1. There are 12 residues in the CDR3. CDR3 protein: CASRTGDQPQHF. As DNA, the CDR3 is TGTGCCAGCAGAACAGGGGATCAGCCCCAGCATTTT.

This clonotype was counted at least ten times. The V call is TRBV6-1, the J call TRBJ2-2; TRBD2 matches at 11 bases. CDR1 and CDR2 (germline): MNHNS, SASEGT. V was pared by 4 bases and J by 2 bases, with 6 bases of the junction left unmatched. This CDR3 has 17 amino acids. The CDR3: CASSVLAGGANTGELFF. In DNA form, the CDR3 reads TGTGCCAGCAGTGTGTTAGCGGGGGGGGCCAACACCGGGGAGCTGTTTTTT.

This clonotype was detected many times. The chain has TRBV5-1 and TRBJ2-1; D possibly matches TRBD1 or TRBD2 (6 bases each). CDR1 is SGHRS, CDR2 YFSETQ, per germline. The CDR3 totals 11 residues. The germline V and J ends were trimmed by 4 bases and 10 bases, with 9 bases remaining between them. Here the CDR3 DNA reads TGCGCCAGCAGCGGGGGGCGCGAGCAGTTCTTC. It encodes CASSGGREQFF. Looking up the rest from reference TRBV5-1 and TRBJ2-1 gives the full variable domain: KAGVTQTPRYLIKTRGQQVTLSCSPISGHRSVSWYQQTPGQGLQFLFEYFSETQRNKGNFPGRFSGRQFSNSRSEMNVSTLELGDSALYLCASSGGREQFFGPGTRLTVL.

This sequence joins TRBV30 and TRBJ2-1; D gene uncertain. Germline V gene lookup returns CDR1 GTSNPN and CDR2 SVGIG (reference sequence). CDR3 length: 15 residues. V was trimmed by 4 bases and J by 6 bases, leaving 19 bases between them. CDR3 region: CAWNPGLGSSNEQFF. The CDR3 bases are TGTGCCTGGAACCCCGGGCTAGGAAGTTCCAATGAGCAGTTCTTC.

Notes on this clonotype: A much larger clonotype is one base distant, so this may be a read error. The chain carries TRBV12-3 or TRBV12-4 and TRBJ2-1; TRBD2 matches 9 bases. V was clipped by 4 bases and J by 10 bases; unmatched bases: 17. CDR3 length: 17 amino acids. The CDR3 DNA reads TGTGCCAGCAGTTCCAGCGGGAGGAAAAATTTACTCTACGAGCAGTTCTTC. Translated: CASSSSGRKNLLYEQFF.

The rearrangement uses TRBV9 and TRBJ1-2; D is ambiguous. Germline V gene sequence: CDR1 SGDLS, CDR2 YYNGEE. This CDR3 is built from 9 residues. Trimming shortened V by 7 bases and J by 7 bases, and 5 bases separated the two germline ends. The CDR3, as DNA: TGTGCCAGCCCGGGTGGCTACACCTTC. The encoded protein is CASPGGYTF. Variable domain in full (rest from reference TRBV9 and TRBJ1-2): DSGVTQTPKHLITATGQRVTLRCSPRSGDLSVYWYQQSLDQGLQFLIQYYNGEERAKGNILERFSAQQFPDLHSELNLSSLELGDSALYFCASPGGYTFGSGTRLTVV.

This clonotype was counted many times. The chain joins TRBV18 to TRBJ2-5; 9 positions agree with TRBD1. Germline assignment: CDR1 KGHSH and CDR2 LQKENI. The length of the CDR3 is 17 residues. J lost 5 bases, V lost 5 bases, and 15 bases had no gene match. CDR3: CASSYRDRAEIRETQYF. The CDR3 region has the DNA TGTGCCAGCTCATATCGGGACAGGGCCGAAATACGGGAGACCCAGTACTTC.

Only a few counts were recorded for this clonotype. The chain is built from TRBV6-1 and TRBJ1-5; tentative D call: TRBD1 (6 bases). This CDR3 is 14 amino acids long. The V gene's germline CDR1 is MNHNS and CDR2 SASEGT. Deletions cut 8 bases from V and 3 bases from J, with 14 bases between. The CDR3 region is CASSEQGSNQPQHF. For the CDR3, the DNA is TGTGCCAGCTCGGAACAGGGATCCAATCAGCCCCAGCATTTT.

In this sample, this clonotype turned up a few times. The missing conserved phenylalanine or tryptophan at the end of this CDR3 makes a read error likely. The chain uses TRBV5-1 and TRBJ2-3; TRBD1 agrees at 9 bases. CDR3 size: 16 residues. Looked up from germline, CDR1 is SGHRS and CDR2 is YFSETQ. V gave up 4 bases and J gave up 4 bases; unmatched junction bases: 10. CDR3 residues: CASSPTRRTGADTQYL. The CDR3 DNA reads as TGCGCCAGCAGCCCAACGCGTAGGACAGGGGCAGATACGCAGTATCTT.

As regards this clonotype: A single base separates this from a much larger clone, so it may be a read error. Likely a read error: the CDR3 ends without its conserved phenylalanine or tryptophan. The DNA is left out, because the CDR3 cannot be placed on it with certainty; the CDR3 is given as TCRdb lists it. V is TRBV5-1 and J is TRBJ2-3; TRBD1, the table's D call, lacks a check against the DNA. The CDR3 numbers 14 amino acids, ends counted. Germline assignment: CDR1 SGHRS and CDR2 YFSETQ. This CDR3 reads CASSPGQGAETQYS.

This clonotype was found a few times. This chain connects TRBV20-1 to TRBJ2-1, with 15 bases lining up with TRBD2. The germline V gene has CDR1 DFQATT and CDR2 SNEGSKA (reference sequence). Germline trimming cut 5 bases from V and 9 bases from J; bases unmatched to any gene: 5. The CDR3 extends over 14 amino acids. CDR3 protein: CSAGTSGRSGEQFF. The DNA of the CDR3 is TGCAGTGCTGGGACTAGCGGGAGGAGTGGTGAGCAGTTCTTC.

This clonotype was seen ten or more times. The gene calls are TRBV20-1 and TRBJ2-5, with 8 bases fitting TRBD2. V shed 3 bases, J shed 2 bases, and the junction held 5 bases outside the gene matches. The germline gives CDR1 DFQATT, CDR2 SNEGSKA (reference sequence). The CDR3 runs to 14 residues. The DNA of the CDR3 is TGCAGTGCTAGGGATACTAGCGGACAAGAGACCCAGTACTTC. It codes for CSARDTSGQETQYF.

Regarding this clonotype: This sequence may be a read error, since a much larger clone differs from it by one base. This rearrangement joins TRBV20-1 to TRBJ2-1; possible D gene TRBD2, 5 bases. The CDR3 has 12 amino acids. The germline gives CDR1 DFQATT, CDR2 SNEGSKA (reference sequence). The CDR3 is CSATGLLHEQLF. CDR3 sequence (DNA): TGCAGTGCTACTGGACTTTTGCATGAACAGCTCTTC.

This clonotype was counted at least ten times. The chain is built from TRBV11-2 and TRBJ2-1; 9 nucleotides align to TRBD1. From germline, CDR1 is SGHAT and CDR2 FQNNGV. The CDR3 has 15 residues. The junction had 2 bases not matched to a gene; V was cut back by 3 bases and J by 2 bases. CDR3: CASSFGQGPYNEQFF. The CDR3 bases are TGTGCCAGCAGCTTCGGACAGGGGCCCTACAATGAGCAGTTCTTC.

The CDR3 loop is CASRSPQGGMNTEAFF. DNA for the CDR3: TGTGCCAGCAGGTCCCCGCAGGGGGGTATGAACACTGAAGCTTTCTTT. The rearrangement uses TRBV6-1 and TRBJ1-1, with 7 positions matching TRBD1. The CDR3 has 16 amino acids. Germline-derived CDR1 and CDR2 are MNHNS and SASEGT. V lost 6 bases to trimming and J lost 0 bases; unmatched junction nucleotides: 10.

This clonotype was observed many times. The V and J genes are TRBV28 and TRBJ2-7; 7 bases match TRBD1. The CDR3 is 15 residues long. V was pared by 6 bases and J by 1 base, with 9 bases of the junction left unmatched. Per the germline V gene, CDR1 is MDHEN and CDR2 is SYDVKM. This CDR3 is CASSPAGTDSYEQYF. The CDR3 region has the DNA TGTGCCAGCAGCCCAGCCGGGACAGATTCCTACGAGCAGTACTTC.

In its sample, this clonotype was seen a few times. This sequence joins TRBV12-3 or TRBV12-4 and TRBJ2-1, with 8 positions matching TRBD2. The CDR3 runs to 15 residues. V lost 2 bases to trimming and J lost 7 bases; unmatched junction nucleotides: 7. The CDR3 bases are TGTGCCAGCAGTTTAACCGGGACTAGACTAAATGAGCAGTTCTTC. Amino acids: CASSLTGTRLNEQFF.